Below, one T cell receptor beta chain is given with its context. This clonotype was recorded a few times. Its antigen target is currently unknown. No much larger clone is present one base from it, and per-base qualities are unavailable. This specimen's treatment or condition label, interpreted: allogeneic hematopoietic cell transplantation with graft depleted of TCRalphabeta T cells and CD19 B cells. Transplant recipients were children who received TCRalphabeta/CD19-depleted allogeneic hematopoietic cell grafts. Trimming leaves V shorter by 9 bases and J shorter by 6 bases, with the junction holding 14 bases beyond the gene matches. The CDR3 starts with the cysteine, ends with the phenylalanine, and has 16 residues. CDR3 DNA is the only sequence kept; it has 48 bases, read in frame from the first base. CDR1 and CDR2 are read off the germline V gene as MDHEN and SYDVKM. This record comes from a study of T-cell reconstitution after alpha-beta-depleted transplantation in children (dated by TCRdb to 2016 to 2018). Context from the whole study: Using TCR repertoire profiling, the study followed T-cell immune reconstitution in a quantitative way in children after TCRalphabeta/CD19-depleted allogeneic hematopoietic cell transplantation.

Study-wide conclusions, independent of this receptor: About two months after transplant, the apparently early recovery of alphabetaT-cell counts reportedly depended on just several hundred clones that had expanded rapidly and came from non-depleted graft cells. The frequencies of hyperexpanded clones fell over the following months, and after one year, T-cell counts and TCRbeta diversity were mostly attributed to newly produced T cells. In some patients, high TCRbeta diversity at day 60 was attributed to recipient T cells and intrathymic progenitors that had survived conditioning.

The library was produced with PCR. Sequencing was performed on an Illumina HiSeq 2500. TCR libraries were prepared with molecular barcoding, using unique molecular identifiers to normalize TCRbeta repertoire quantification. TCRdb cleaned the public reads at Q25 with fastp, built clones with MiXCR and kept in-frame beta chains. One record per CDR3 amino acid sequence lists the most common genes and DNA. For this sample there are about 58,000 distinct CDR3 sequences; less than 55% appear just once. Clones ranked in the top ten supply approximately 98% of the sample. The specimen comprised PBMCs, mostly from graft donor cells, sampled 360 days after TCRalphabeta/CD19-depleted stem cell transplant. Here the chain combines TRBV28 and TRBJ2-2, with 9 bases matching TRBD1. The clonotype comes from a male patient younger than 18 who had a stem cell transplant for acute lymphoblastic leukemia, so the T cells may come from the graft donor. The DNA reads TGTGCCAGTGATGGCTTCGACAGGGGGGACGCCGGGGAGCTGTTTTTT. Its product reads: CASDGFDRGDAGELFF.